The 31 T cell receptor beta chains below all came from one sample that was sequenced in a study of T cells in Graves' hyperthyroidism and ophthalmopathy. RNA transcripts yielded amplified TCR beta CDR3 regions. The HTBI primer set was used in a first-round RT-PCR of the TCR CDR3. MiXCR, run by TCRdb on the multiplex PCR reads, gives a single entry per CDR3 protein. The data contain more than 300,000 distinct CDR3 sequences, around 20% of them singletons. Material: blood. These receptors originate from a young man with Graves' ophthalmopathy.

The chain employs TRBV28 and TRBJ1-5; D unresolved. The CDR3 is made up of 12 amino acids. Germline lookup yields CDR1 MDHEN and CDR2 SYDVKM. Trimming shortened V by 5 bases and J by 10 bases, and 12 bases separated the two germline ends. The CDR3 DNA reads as TGTGCCAGCAGTGATTGGGAAGGCCCCCAGCATTTT. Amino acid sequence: CASSDWEGPQHF. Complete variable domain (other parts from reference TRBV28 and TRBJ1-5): DVKVTQSSRYLVKRTGEKVFLECVQDMDHENMFWYRQDPGLGLRLIYFSYDVKMKEKGDIPEGYSVSREKKERFSLILESASTNQTSMYLCASSDWEGPQHFGDGTRLSIL.

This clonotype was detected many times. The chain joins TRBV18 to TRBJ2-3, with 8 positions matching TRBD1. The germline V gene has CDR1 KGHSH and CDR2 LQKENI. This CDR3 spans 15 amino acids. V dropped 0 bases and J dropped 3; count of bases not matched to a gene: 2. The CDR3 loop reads CASSPPGQVTDTQYF. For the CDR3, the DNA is TGTGCCAGCTCACCACCGGGACAGGTGACAGATACGCAGTATTTT.

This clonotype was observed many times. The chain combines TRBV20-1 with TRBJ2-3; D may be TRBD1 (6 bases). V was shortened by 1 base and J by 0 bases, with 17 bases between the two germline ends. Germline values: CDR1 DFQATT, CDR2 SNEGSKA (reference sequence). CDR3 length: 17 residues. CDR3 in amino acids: CSARVPGGRGSTDTQYF. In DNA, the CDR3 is TGCAGTGCTAGAGTTCCCGGTGGCAGGGGCAGCACAGATACGCAGTATTTT.

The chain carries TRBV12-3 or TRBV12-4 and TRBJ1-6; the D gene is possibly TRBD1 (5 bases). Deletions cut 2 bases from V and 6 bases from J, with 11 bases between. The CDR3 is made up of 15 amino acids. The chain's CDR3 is CASSLLPGTNSPLHF. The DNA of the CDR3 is TGTGCCAGCAGTTTATTGCCGGGGACTAATTCACCCCTCCACTTT.

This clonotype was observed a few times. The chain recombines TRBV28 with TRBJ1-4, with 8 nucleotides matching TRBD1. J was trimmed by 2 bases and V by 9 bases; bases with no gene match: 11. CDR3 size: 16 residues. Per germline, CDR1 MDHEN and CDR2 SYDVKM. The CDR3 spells CASTTGDRPTNEKLFF. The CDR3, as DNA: TGTGCCAGTACTACAGGGGACAGGCCGACTAATGAAAAACTGTTTTTT.

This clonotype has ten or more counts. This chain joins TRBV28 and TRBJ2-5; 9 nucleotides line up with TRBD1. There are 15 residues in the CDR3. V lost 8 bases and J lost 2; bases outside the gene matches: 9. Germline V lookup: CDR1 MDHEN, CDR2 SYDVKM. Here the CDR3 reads CASVGGGQGQETQYF. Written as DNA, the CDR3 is TGTGCCAGCGTTGGGGGTGGACAGGGGCAAGAGACCCAGTACTTC.

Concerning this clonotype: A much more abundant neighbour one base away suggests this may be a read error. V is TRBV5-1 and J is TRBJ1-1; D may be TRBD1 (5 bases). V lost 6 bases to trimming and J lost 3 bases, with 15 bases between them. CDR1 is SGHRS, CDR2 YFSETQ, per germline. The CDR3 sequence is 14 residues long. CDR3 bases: TGCGCCAGCAACTCCGGCGGGGGTTACACTGAAGCTTTCTTT. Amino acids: CASNSGGGYTEAFF.

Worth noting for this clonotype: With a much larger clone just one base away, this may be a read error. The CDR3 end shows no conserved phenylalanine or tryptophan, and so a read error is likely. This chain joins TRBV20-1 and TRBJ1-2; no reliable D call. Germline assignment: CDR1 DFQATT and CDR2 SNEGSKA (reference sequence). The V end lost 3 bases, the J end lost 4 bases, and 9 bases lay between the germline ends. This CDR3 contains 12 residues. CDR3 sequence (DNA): TGCAGTGCTAGTCGGCCCCCCTATGGCTACACCCTC. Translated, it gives CSASRPPYGYTL.

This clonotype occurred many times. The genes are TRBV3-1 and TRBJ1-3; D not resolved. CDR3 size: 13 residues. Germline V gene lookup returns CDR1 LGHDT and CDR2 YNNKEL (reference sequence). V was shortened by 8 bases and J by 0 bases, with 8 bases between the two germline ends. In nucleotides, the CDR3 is TGTGCCAGCCGTCCTCTCTCTGGAAACACCATATATTTT. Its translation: CASRPLSGNTIYF.

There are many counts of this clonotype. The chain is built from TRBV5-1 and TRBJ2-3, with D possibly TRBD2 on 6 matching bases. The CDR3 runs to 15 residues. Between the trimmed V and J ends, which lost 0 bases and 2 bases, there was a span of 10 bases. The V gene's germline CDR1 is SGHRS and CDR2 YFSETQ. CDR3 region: CASSLEGGSTDTQYF. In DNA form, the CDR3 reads TGCGCCAGCAGCTTGGAAGGAGGGTCCACAGATACGCAGTATTTT.

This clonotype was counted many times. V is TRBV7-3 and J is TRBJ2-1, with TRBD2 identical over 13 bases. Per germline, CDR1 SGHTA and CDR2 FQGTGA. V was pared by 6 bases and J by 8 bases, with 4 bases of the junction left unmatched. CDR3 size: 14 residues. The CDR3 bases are TGTGCCAGCAGAACTAGCGGGGGGGCATATGAGCAGTTCTTC. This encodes CASRTSGGAYEQFF. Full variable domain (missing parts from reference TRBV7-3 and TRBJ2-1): GAGVSQTPSNKVTEKGKYVELRCDPISGHTALYWYRQSLGQGPEFLIYFQGTGAADDSGLPNDRFFAVRPEGSVSTLKIQRTERGDSAVYLCASRTSGGAYEQFFGPGTRLTVL.

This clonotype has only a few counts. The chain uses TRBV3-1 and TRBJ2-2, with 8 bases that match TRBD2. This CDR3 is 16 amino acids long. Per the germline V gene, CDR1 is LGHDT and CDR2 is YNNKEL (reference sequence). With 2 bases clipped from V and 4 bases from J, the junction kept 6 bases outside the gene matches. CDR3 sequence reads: CASSQSIAGPTGELFF. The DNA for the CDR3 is TGTGCCAGCAGCCAATCCATAGCGGGGCCCACCGGGGAGCTGTTTTTT.

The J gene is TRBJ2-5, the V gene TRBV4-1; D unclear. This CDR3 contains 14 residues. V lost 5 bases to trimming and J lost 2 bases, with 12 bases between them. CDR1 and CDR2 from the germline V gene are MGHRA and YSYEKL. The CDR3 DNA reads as TGCGCCAGCAGCGCACTAACAATTCAAGAGACCCAGTACTTC. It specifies CASSALTIQETQYF.

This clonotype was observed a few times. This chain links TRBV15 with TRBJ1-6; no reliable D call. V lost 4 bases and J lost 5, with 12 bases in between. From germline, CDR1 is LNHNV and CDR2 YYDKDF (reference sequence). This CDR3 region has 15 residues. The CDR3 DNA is TGTGCCACCAGCAAAGGCCGGGGAGATAATTCACCCCTCCACTTT. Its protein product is CATSKGRGDNSPLHF.

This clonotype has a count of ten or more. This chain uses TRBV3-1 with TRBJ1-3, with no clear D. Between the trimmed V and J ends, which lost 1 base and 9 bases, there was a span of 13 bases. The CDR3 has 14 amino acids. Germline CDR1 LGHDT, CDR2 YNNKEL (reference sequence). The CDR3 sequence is CASSQGPGGVTIYF. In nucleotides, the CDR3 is TGTGCCAGCAGCCAAGGCCCCGGTGGAGTCACCATATATTTT.

The CDR3 loop is CASLGLAGNTGELFF. The CDR3 DNA reads as TGTGCCAGCCTCGGACTAGCGGGTAACACCGGGGAGCTGTTTTTT. The V gene is TRBV6-1, the J gene TRBJ2-2; 11 bases agree with TRBD2. Unmatched junction bases numbered 4, after V lost 8 bases and J lost 2 bases. Germline CDR1 and CDR2: MNHNS and SASEGT. The CDR3 spans 15 residues.

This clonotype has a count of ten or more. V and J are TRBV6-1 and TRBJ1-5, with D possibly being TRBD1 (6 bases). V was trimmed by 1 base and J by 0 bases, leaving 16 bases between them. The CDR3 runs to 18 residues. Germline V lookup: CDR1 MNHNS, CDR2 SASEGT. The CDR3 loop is CASSEGTVFLYSNQPQHF. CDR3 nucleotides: TGTGCCAGCAGTGAAGGGACAGTGTTCCTCTATAGCAATCAGCCCCAGCATTTT.

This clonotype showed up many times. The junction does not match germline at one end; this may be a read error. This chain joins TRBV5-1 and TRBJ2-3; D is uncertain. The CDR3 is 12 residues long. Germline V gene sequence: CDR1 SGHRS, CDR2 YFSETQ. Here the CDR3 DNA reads TGTGCCAGCAGTTTCAACACAGATACGCAGTATTTT. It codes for CASSFNTDTQYF.

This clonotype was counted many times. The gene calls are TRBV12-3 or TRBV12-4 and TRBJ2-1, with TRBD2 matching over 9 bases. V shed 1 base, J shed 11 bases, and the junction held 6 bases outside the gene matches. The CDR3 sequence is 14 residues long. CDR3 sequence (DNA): TGTGCCAGCAGTTTAGGGGGGCTAGCGGGACAGCAGTTCTTC. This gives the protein CASSLGGLAGQQFF.

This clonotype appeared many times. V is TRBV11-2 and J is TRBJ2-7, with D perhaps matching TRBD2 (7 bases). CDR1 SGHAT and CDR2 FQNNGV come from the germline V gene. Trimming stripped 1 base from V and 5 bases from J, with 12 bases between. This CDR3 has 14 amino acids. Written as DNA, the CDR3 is TGTGCCAGCAGCTTAGTAGGGGGGGTGAACGAGCAGTACTTC. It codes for CASSLVGGVNEQYF.

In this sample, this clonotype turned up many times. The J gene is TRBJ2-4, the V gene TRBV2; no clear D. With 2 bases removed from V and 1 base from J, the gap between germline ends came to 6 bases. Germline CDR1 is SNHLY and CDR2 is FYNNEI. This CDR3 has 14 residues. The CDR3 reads CASSERVAKNIQYF. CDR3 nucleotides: TGTGCCAGCAGTGAAAGGGTCGCCAAAAACATTCAGTACTTC. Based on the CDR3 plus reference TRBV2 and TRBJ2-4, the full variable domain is EPEVTQTPSHQVTQMGQEVILRCVPISNHLYFYWYRQILGQKVEFLVSFYNNEISEKSEIFDDQFSVERPDGSNFTLKIRSTKLEDSAMYFCASSERVAKNIQYFGAGTRLSVL.

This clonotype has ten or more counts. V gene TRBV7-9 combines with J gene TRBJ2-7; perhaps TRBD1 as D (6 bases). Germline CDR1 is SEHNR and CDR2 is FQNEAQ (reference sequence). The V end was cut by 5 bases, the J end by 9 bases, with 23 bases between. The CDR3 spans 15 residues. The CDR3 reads CASSANRDKPLVQYF. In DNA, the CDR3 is TGTGCCAGCAGCGCGAACCGGGACAAGCCTCTCGTGCAGTACTTC.

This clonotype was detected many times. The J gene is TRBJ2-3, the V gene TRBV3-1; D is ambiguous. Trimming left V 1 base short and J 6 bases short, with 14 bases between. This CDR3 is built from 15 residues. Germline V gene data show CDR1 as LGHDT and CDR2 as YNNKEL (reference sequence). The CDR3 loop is CASSQGLGPSDTQYF. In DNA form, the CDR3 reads TGTGCCAGCAGCCAAGGGCTAGGTCCCTCCGATACGCAGTATTTT.

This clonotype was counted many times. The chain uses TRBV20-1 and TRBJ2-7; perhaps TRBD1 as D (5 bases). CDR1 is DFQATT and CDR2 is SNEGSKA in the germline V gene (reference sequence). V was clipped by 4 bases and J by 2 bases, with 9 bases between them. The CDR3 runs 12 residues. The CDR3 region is CSANRFPYEQYF. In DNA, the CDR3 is TGCAGTGCTAACAGGTTCCCCTACGAGCAGTACTTC.

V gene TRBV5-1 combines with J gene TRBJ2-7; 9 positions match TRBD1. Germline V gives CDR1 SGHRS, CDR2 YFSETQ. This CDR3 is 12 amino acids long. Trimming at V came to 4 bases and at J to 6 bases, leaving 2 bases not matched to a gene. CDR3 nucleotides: TGCGCCAGCAGCAAGACAGGGGGCGAGCAGTACTTC. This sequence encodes CASSKTGGEQYF.

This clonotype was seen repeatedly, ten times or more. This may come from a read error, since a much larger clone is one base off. The CDR3 DNA follows: TGTGCCAGCAGTGAAATACAGAACACTGAAGCTTTCTTT. It specifies CASSEIQNTEAFF. The J gene is TRBJ1-1, the V gene TRBV6-1; D gene ambiguous. CDR1 is MNHNS and CDR2 is SASEGT in the germline V gene. Trimming took 2 bases from V and 1 from J, leaving 5 bases between them. The CDR3 is 13 amino acids.

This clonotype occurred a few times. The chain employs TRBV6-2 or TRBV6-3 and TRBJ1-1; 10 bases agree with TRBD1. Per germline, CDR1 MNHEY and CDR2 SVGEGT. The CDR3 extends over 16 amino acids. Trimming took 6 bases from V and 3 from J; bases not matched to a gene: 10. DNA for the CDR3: TGTGCCAGCAGCCTCCGGGACAGGGGCCCCCACACTGAAGCTTTCTTT. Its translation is CASSLRDRGPHTEAFF.

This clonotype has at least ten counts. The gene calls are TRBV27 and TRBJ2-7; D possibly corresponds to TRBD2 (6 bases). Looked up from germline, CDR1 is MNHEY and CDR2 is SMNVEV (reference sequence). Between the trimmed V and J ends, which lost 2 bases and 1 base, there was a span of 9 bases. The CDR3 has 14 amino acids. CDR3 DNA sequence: TGTGCCAGCAGTTTAAAGGGGAGGTCCTACGAGCAGTACTTC. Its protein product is CASSLKGRSYEQYF.

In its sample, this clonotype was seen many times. The chain's CDR3 is CAINRDRGPGGYTF. In DNA, the CDR3 is TGTGCCATCAATCGGGACAGGGGCCCCGGTGGCTACACCTTC. The chain joins TRBV10-3 to TRBJ1-2; 10 bases are shared with TRBD1. The V segment lost 7 bases and the J segment 7 bases; nucleotides outside the gene matches: 9. Germline lookup yields CDR1 ENHRY and CDR2 SYGVKD. This CDR3 is 14 amino acids long.

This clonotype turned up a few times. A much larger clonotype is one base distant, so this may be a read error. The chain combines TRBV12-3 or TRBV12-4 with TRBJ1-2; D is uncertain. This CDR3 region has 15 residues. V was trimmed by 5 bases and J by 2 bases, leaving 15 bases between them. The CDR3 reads CASSTKIGSNYGYTF. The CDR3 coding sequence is TGTGCCAGCAGTACTAAGATAGGGTCGAACTATGGCTACACCTTC.

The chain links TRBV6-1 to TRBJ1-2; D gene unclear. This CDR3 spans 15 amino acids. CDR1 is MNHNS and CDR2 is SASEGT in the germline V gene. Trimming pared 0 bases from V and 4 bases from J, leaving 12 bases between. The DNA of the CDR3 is TGTGCCAGCAGTGAAGCGCTGGCAGCCCCCTATGGCTACACCTTC. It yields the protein CASSEALAAPYGYTF.